Listed below are T cell receptor beta chains from one sample, sequenced in a study of T cell clonotyping in hematopoietic cell transplantation. Data came from immunoSEQ multiplex PCR; TCRdb stores just in-frame clones and leaves some out. The sample lists about 29,000 clones, over 60% occurring once. This sample comprised peripheral blood mononuclear cells, obtained before stem cell transplant. These receptors were taken from a woman in her thirties with chronic myeloid leukemia. Some clones in this sample may be carry-over from other donors' samples. The CDR3 runs from the conserved cysteine through the conserved F or W. D genes are given only for firm matches. The size of a clone is reported for some rows only, either as once, few or many, or as a class for expanded clones.

clone size	V gene	D gene	J gene	CDR3 DNA	CDR3 protein
.	TRBV7-2	TRBD1	TRBJ2-7	TGTGCCAGCAGCGACGGGACAGGGGTTACCTACGAGCAGTACTTC	CASSDGTGVTYEQYF
.	TRBV4-3	TRBD1	TRBJ1-5	TGCGCCAGCAGCCAGGACAGGGGGCTGTTTCAGCCCCAGCATTTT	CASSQDRGLFQPQHF
.	TRBV6-6	.	TRBJ2-2	TGTGCCAGTGATGACAGACCGAACACCGGGGAGCTGTTTTTT	CASDDRPNTGELFF
few	TRBV19	TRBD1	TRBJ1-6	TGTGCCAGTACTCCGACAGGGGGCGATAATTCACCCCTCCACTTT	CASTPTGGDNSPLHF
.	TRBV7-9	.	TRBJ1-1	TGTGCCAGCAGCTTCGCAGGGATCACTGAAGCTTTCTTT	CASSFAGITEAFF
.	TRBV7-9	.	TRBJ1-1	TGTGCCAGCAGCTCCGAGGCGGTGACTGAAGCTTTCTTT	CASSSEAVTEAFF
.	TRBV6-1	TRBD1	TRBJ1-5	TGTGCCAGCAGGGACAGGGCTCAGCCCCAGCATTTT	CASRDRAQPQHF
.	TRBV10-2	.	TRBJ2-1	TGCGCCAGCAGAAGCGGTGGGACTTACAATGAGCAGTTCTTC	CASRSGGTYNEQFF
.	TRBV7-7	.	TRBJ1-6	TGTGCCAGCAGCTTAGACCCCTCTTCACCCCTCCACTTT	CASSLDPSSPLHF
.	TRBV19	.	TRBJ2-2	TGTGCCAGTAGTGCTACAGGGATTAGTGCCGGGGAGCTGTTTTTT	CASSATGISAGELFF
.	TRBV9	.	TRBJ2-1	TGTGCCAGCAGCGTAGAACAGGGCTTTGTCAATGAGCAGTTCTTC	CASSVEQGFVNEQFF
.	TRBV2	.	TRBJ1-1	TGTGCCAGCAAGCGGGGCCAGGGGCGTTTGGCTTTCTTT	CASKRGQGRLAFF
.	TRBV7-9	.	TRBJ1-5	TGTGCCAGCAGCTTATATGGGGAACAGCCCCAGCATTTT	CASSLYGEQPQHF
.	TRBV7-7	TRBD2	TRBJ2-2	TGTGCCAGCAGCCCCACTAGCGGGCGGACCGGGGAGCTGTTTTTT	CASSPTSGRTGELFF
.	TRBV7-9	.	TRBJ1-2	TGTGCCAGCAGCTCCTCTGAGGGCGGTGATGGCTACACCTTC	CASSSSEGGDGYTF
.	TRBV5-6	.	TRBJ2-6	TGTGCCAGCAGCCGGTCGGCTGGGGCCAACGTCCTGACTTTC	CASSRSAGANVLTF
.	TRBV30	.	TRBJ1-2	TGTGCCCGAGTGTTGGACGGCAACTATGGCTACACCTTC	CARVLDGNYGYTF
few	TRBV6-1	TRBD1	TRBJ1-2	TGTGCCAGCAGTGAGCCGGGACAGGGAGGTGGCTACACCTTC	CASSEPGQGGGYTF
.	TRBV6-1	.	TRBJ2-3	TGTGCCAGTGCAGGGGATGGTACAGATACGCAGTATTTT	CASAGDGTDTQYF
.	TRBV6-5	.	TRBJ1-1	TGTGCCAGCAGGCCGCCCGGGACGAACACTGAAGCTTTCTTT	CASRPPGTNTEAFF
.	TRBV6-5	.	TRBJ2-7	TGTGCCAGCAGTTACCCAACAGGGTTAGAGCAGTACTTC	CASSYPTGLEQYF
.	TRBV9	.	TRBJ1-3	TGTGCCAGCAGCGCGGACAGTGGGCTTGGAAACACCATATATTTT	CASSADSGLGNTIYF
.	TRBV2	.	TRBJ1-2	TGTGCCAGCAGGGGGGGCAGATCTAACTATGGCTACACCTTC	CASRGGRSNYGYTF
.	TRBV6-6	TRBD1	TRBJ1-2	TGTGCCAGCAGTTACAGGGGACAGGGGAGCTATGGCTACACCTTC	CASSYRGQGSYGYTF
.	TRBV14	.	TRBJ2-3	TGTGCCAGCAGCCAAGATTGGCCCCACTCTAGCACAGATACGCAGTATTTT	CASSQDWPHSSTDTQYF
few	TRBV18	TRBD1	TRBJ1-2	TGTGCCAGCTCCCAAACAGGGGACTATGGCTACACCTTC	CASSQTGDYGYTF
.	TRBV7-3	.	TRBJ2-7	TGTGCCAGCAGCTTAACCGGGACCTACGAGCAGTACTTC	CASSLTGTYEQYF
.	TRBV30	TRBD1	TRBJ1-4	TGTGCCTGGAGGTGGGGGACAGGGAGTAAAAAACTGTTTTTT	CAWRWGTGSKKLFF
.	TRBV2	.	TRBJ2-3	TGTGCCAGCAGGAATGGGGTTAGCGGCGATACCCCAGATACGCAGTATTTT	CASRNGVSGDTPDTQYF
few	TRBV18	TRBD1	TRBJ1-1	TGTGCCAGCTCTGTCGACAGGGGGAGGACTGAAGCTTTCTTT	CASSVDRGRTEAFF
.	TRBV7-9	TRBD1	TRBJ1-1	TGTGCCAGCGCCAATACAGGGGGACTCACTGAAGCTCTCTTT	CASANTGGLTEALF
.	TRBV4-1	TRBD2	TRBJ2-7	TGCGCCAGCAGCAAAGGGACTAGCGGATACGAGCAGTACTTC	CASSKGTSGYEQYF
.	TRBV28	.	TRBJ1-3	TGTGCCAGCAGTAAGCCGGGGGCGCAGTCTGGAAACACCATATATTTT	CASSKPGAQSGNTIYF
.	TRBV5-6	.	TRBJ1-2	TGTGCCAGCAGCTTGGTAGGGGCCGCTGGCTACACCTTC	CASSLVGAAGYTF
.	TRBV5-8	TRBD1	TRBJ2-4	TGTGCCAGCAGTCGCGGGACAGGGCTGAACATTCAGTACTTC	CASSRGTGLNIQYF
.	TRBV27	TRBD2	TRBJ2-3	TGTGCCAGCAGTTTACTCCCAGCGGGGGGCACAGATACGCAGTATTTT	CASSLLPAGGTDTQYF
.	TRBV27	.	TRBJ1-2	TGTGCCAGCAGTTTCGGAGGAGGATCAGCTCATGGCTACACCTTC	CASSFGGGSAHGYTF
few	TRBV6-1	.	TRBJ2-3	TGTGCCAGCAGTGAGGCCACAGTCTGGGATACGCAGTATTTT	CASSEATVWDTQYF
.	TRBV27	.	TRBJ1-2	TGTGCCAGCAGTCAGGGCTTTGGGGGCGCTTTGATTGGCTACACCTTC	CASSQGFGGALIGYTF
.	TRBV2	.	TRBJ1-2	TGTGCCAGCAGTGAACGGTCAGCCAACTATGGCTACACCTTC	CASSERSANYGYTF
.	TRBV19	.	TRBJ1-5	TGTGCCAGCACCACCAGTCGGAGTCAGCCCCAGCATTTT	CASTTSRSQPQHF
.	TRBV6-4	TRBD2	TRBJ2-3	TGTGCCAGCAGTGAGGTACTAGCGGGGTCAGATACGCAGTATTTT	CASSEVLAGSDTQYF
.	TRBV25-1	.	TRBJ1-2	TGTGCCAGCAGTGAATGGGCAGGGGACTATGGCTACACCTTC	CASSEWAGDYGYTF
.	TRBV2	TRBD1	TRBJ1-1	TGTGCCAGCAGCGGACAGGGGCGAAGGGTCGGCACTGAAGCTTTCTTT	CASSGQGRRVGTEAFF
.	TRBV2	.	TRBJ1-2	TGTGCCAGCCGTCGGACAGCCTATGGCTACACCTTC	CASRRTAYGYTF
.	TRBV5-6	TRBD1	TRBJ2-3	TGTGCCAGCAGCTTAGACAGGGGGCTAGGGGATACGCAGTATTTT	CASSLDRGLGDTQYF
.	TRBV6-5	.	TRBJ2-3	TGTGCCAGCAAAGGGCCTCCGGGCACGCAGTATTTT	CASKGPPGTQYF
few	TRBV5-1	.	TRBJ1-3	TGCGCCAGCAGCCCCCGACCCAGCTCTGGAAACACCATATATTTT	CASSPRPSSGNTIYF
.	TRBV13	.	TRBJ2-5	TGTGCCAGCAGCGATCGGGACTCACAAGAGACCCAGTACTTC	CASSDRDSQETQYF
once	TRBV5-6	.	TRBJ1-2	TGTGCCAGCAGCTACTTTGGGACCGCTAACTATGGCTACACCTTC	CASSYFGTANYGYTF
.	TRBV30	TRBD1	TRBJ2-3	TGTGCCTGGAACAGGGGGCGAAGAGCAGATACGCAGTATTTT	CAWNRGRRADTQYF
.	TRBV5-6	.	TRBJ2-1	TGTGCCAGCAGCTTGGCTGGAGGGCCTATCTCCTACAATGAGCAGTTCTTC	CASSLAGGPISYNEQFF
.	TRBV4-1	.	TRBJ2-3	TGCGCCAGCAGCCAAGCGGCGGGGACCAGCACAGATACGCAGTATTTT	CASSQAAGTSTDTQYF